This T cell receptor (beta chain) was observed in a study of neurological immune-mediated disorders. Time point defined: longitudinal time-point 3. Sequencing of 15-18 subjects in each run yielded over 190 million TCR-beta sequences. TCRdb called the 5' RACE reads again in MiXCR, with one record for every CDR3 protein. Of about 53,000 distinct CDR3 sequences listed, roughly 8% are singletons. Turning to this clonotype: A much larger clone sits a single nucleotide away, making a read error possible.

The origin of this receptor is a woman aged 40 to 49 in good health. Specimen: PBMCs.

CDR3 nucleotide sequence: TGTGTCAGTCAGCTATCTGGGACCCAGTACTTC. It is translated as CVSQLSGTQYF. V usage is TRBV11-2 and J usage is TRBJ2-7; D remains ambiguous. Near its end, the DNA agrees better with TRBJ2-5, so the J call may be wrong. Germline V gives CDR1 SGHAT, CDR2 FQNNGV. The CDR3 is made up of 11 amino acids.